A selection of T cell receptor beta chains follows, all from one sample in a study of blood T cell repertoires in COVID-19. Some clones are missing from TCRdb's copy, which holds only in-frame ones; the method was immunoSEQ multiplex PCR. This table holds about 98,000 clones, about 84% found once. Source material: peripheral blood. Receptors originate from a woman aged 80 or over with acute or convalescent COVID-19. Each CDR3 is given with its conserved first and last residue. Fields, in order: D gene, V gene, clone size, J gene, CDR3 protein, CDR3 DNA. D genes are given only for firm matches. Size is omitted from some rows. Given values are once, few, many or a class for expanded clones.

>.|TRBV5-1|once|TRBJ1-1
CASSLGRGNVDEAFF
TGCGCCAGCAGCTTGGGCAGGGGTAATGTTGATGAAGCTTTCTTT
>.|TRBV7-2|.|TRBJ2-2
CASSPRTDTNTGELFF
TGTGCCAGCAGCCCCCGGACAGACACTAACACCGGGGAGCTGTTTTTT
>TRBD1|TRBV7-9|few|TRBJ1-4
CASSLRDRGNEKLFF
TGTGCCAGCAGCCTAAGGGACAGGGGGAATGAAAAACTGTTTTTT
>TRBD1|TRBV11-2|.|TRBJ2-6
CASSFRGRVTGANVLTF
TGTGCCAGCAGCTTCAGGGGGCGCGTAACTGGGGCCAACGTCCTGACTTTC
>.|TRBV27|.|TRBJ1-2
CASSLGLSSGYTF
TGTGCCAGCAGTTTGGGCTTATCTAGCGGCTACACCTTC
>.|TRBV9|.|TRBJ1-1
CASSVAPVTTEAFF
TGTGCCAGCAGCGTAGCTCCAGTAACGACTGAAGCTTTCTTT
>TRBD1|TRBV9|.|TRBJ1-2
CASSVAGQEHGYTF
TGTGCCAGCAGCGTAGCAGGACAGGAACATGGCTACACCTTC
>TRBD1|TRBV5-1|.|TRBJ2-3
CASRPGTGSTDTQYF
TGCGCCAGCAGACCCGGGACAGGGAGCACAGATACGCAGTATTTT
>TRBD1|TRBV28|.|TRBJ1-2
CASSTRQGAKGGYTF
TGTGCCAGCAGTACTCGACAGGGGGCGAAAGGCGGCTACACCTTC
>TRBD2|TRBV10-3|.|TRBJ2-7
CAISEGLAGPREQYF
TGTGCCATCAGTGAGGGGCTAGCGGGCCCAAGGGAGCAGTACTTC
>TRBD2|TRBV6-2/TRBV6-3|.|TRBJ2-1
CASSSGSGGLYNEQFF
TGTGCCAGCAGTTCCGGTAGCGGGGGGCTGTACAATGAGCAGTTCTTC
>.|TRBV6-5|.|TRBJ1-1
CASSYSGQMNTEAFF
TGTGCCAGCAGTTACTCAGGACAGATGAACACTGAAGCTTTCTTT
>TRBD1|TRBV18|.|TRBJ1-2
CASSPTGGTSYGYTF
TGTGCCAGCTCACCTACAGGGGGCACGAGCTATGGCTACACCTTC
>.|TRBV5-3|.|TRBJ1-2
CARSQTHRVDYGYTF
TGTGCCAGAAGCCAAACCCACAGGGTCGACTATGGCTACACCTTC
>TRBD2|TRBV27|once|TRBJ2-1
CACSGGGNEQFF
TGTGCCTGTAGCGGGGGAGGGAATGAGCAGTTCTTC
>TRBD1|TRBV6-5|.|TRBJ2-4
CASSRGQGSIQYF
TGTGCCAGCAGCCGCGGACAGGGAAGCATTCAGTACTTC
>.|TRBV5-6|.|TRBJ1-1
CASSLGGGQTRHTEAFF
TGTGCCAGCAGCCTGGGAGGCGGACAGACCAGACACACTGAAGCTTTCTTT